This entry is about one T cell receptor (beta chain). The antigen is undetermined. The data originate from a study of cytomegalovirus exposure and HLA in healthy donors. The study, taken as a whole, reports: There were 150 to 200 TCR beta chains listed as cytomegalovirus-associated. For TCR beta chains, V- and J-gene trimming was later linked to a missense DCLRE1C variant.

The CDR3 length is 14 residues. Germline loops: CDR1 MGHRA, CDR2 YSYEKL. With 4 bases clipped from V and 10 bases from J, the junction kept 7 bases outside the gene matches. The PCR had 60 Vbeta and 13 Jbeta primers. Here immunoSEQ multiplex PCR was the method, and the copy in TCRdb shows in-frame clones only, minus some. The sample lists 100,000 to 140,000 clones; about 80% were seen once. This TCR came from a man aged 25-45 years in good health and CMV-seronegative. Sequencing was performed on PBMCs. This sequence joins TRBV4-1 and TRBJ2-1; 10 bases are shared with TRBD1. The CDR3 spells CASSPTPTGGEQFF. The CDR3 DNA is TGCGCCAGCAGCCCAACCCCGACAGGGGGCGAGCAGTTCTTC.